The entry below gives a single T cell receptor beta chain sequence along with its context. The record originates from a study of shared T cell receptors in the human thymus. Generated by immunoSEQ multiplex PCR, the TCRdb table keeps only in-frame clones and is missing some. This table has roughly 550,000 clones, about 84% appearing once. This sample was shared with a second study, whose subject was human thymus T cells. That source adds: Corrective surgery for congenital heart defects was being performed on the healthy Finnish infants who were the donors. Corrective heart surgery yielded the resections from which the thymus tissue came. V and J genes seemed to be used with bias in thymic and blood repertoires. Unrelated individuals reportedly shared highly overlapping thymic TCR repertoires.

The specimen was thymocytes. This sequence was found in a boy under two years old with a congenital heart defect.

DNA for the CDR3: TGTGCCAGCAGGCCCCGGCGGAATGAAAAACTGTTTTTT. It yields the protein CASRPRRNEKLFF. The chain is built from TRBV27 and TRBJ1-4; no clear D. V shed 6 bases and J shed 5 bases, with 10 bases lying between them. Germline-derived CDR1 and CDR2 are MNHEY and SMNVEV (reference sequence). The CDR3 is 13 amino acids.